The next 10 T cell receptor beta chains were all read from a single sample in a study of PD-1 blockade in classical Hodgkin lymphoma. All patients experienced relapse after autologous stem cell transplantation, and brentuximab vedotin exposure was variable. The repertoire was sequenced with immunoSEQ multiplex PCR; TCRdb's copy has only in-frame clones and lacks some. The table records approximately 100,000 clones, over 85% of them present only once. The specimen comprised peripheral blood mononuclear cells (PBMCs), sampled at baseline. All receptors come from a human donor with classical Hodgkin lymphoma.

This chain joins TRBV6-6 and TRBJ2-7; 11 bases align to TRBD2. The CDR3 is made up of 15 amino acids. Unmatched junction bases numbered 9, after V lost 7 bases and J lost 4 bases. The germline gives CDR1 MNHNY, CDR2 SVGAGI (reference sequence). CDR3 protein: CASNIAGGSAYEQYF. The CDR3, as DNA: TGTGCCAGCAATATAGCGGGAGGGTCAGCATACGAGCAGTACTTC.

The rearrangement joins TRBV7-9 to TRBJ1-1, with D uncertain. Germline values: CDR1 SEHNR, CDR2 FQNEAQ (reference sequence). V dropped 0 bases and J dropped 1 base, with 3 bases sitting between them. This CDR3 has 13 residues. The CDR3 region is CASSLAQNTEAFF. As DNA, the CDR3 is TGTGCCAGCAGCTTAGCTCAGAACACTGAAGCTTTCTTT.

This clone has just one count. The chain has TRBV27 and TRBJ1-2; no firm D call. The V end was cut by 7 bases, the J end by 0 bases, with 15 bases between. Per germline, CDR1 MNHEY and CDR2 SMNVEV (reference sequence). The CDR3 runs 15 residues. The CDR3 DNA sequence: TGTGCCAGCAAGATTCACGGCCCTACTAACTATGGCTACACCTTC. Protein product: CASKIHGPTNYGYTF.

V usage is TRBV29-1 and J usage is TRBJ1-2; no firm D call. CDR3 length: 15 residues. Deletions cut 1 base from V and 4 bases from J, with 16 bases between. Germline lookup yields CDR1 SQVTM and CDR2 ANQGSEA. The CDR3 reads CSVEVRRLGSYGYTF. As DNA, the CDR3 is TGCAGCGTTGAAGTTCGACGTCTGGGGAGCTATGGCTACACCTTC.

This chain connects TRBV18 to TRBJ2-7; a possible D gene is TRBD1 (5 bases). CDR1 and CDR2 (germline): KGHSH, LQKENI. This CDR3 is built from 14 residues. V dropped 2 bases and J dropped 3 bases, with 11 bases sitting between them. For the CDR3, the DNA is TGTGCCAGCTCACCAAGTTCGCAGGGCTACGAGCAGTACTTC. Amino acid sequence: CASSPSSQGYEQYF.

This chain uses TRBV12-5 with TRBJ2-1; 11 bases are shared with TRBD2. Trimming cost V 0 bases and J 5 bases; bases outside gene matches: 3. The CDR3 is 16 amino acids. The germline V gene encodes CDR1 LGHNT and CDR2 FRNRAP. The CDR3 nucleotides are TGTGCTAGTGGTTTGGTATTAGCGGGAGGGGACAATGAGCAGTTCTTC. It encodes CASGLVLAGGDNEQFF.

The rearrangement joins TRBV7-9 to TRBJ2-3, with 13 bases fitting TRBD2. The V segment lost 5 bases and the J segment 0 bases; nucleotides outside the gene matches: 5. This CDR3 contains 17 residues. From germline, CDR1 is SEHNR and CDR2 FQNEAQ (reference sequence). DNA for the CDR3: TGTGCCAGCAGCACCGGGACTAGCGGGATCAGCACAGATACGCAGTATTTT. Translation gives CASSTGTSGISTDTQYF.

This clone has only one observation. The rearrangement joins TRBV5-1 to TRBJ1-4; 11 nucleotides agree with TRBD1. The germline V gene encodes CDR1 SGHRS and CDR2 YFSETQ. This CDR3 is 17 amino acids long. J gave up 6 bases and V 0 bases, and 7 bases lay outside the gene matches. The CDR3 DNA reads TGCGCCAGCAGCTTGGTCCTTCCGGGACAGGGGGATGAAAAACTGTTTTTT. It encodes CASSLVLPGQGDEKLFF.

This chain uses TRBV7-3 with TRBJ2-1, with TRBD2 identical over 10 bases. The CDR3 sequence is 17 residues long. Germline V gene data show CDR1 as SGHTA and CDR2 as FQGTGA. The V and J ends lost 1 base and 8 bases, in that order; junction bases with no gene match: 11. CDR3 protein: CASSLNPWLAGVDEQFF. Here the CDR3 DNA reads TGTGCCAGCAGCTTAAATCCGTGGCTAGCGGGAGTAGATGAGCAGTTCTTC.

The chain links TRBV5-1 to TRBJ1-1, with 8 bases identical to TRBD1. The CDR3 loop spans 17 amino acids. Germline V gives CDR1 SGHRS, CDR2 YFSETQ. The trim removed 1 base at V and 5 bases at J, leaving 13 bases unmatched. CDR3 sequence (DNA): TGCGCCAGCAGCTTGAGGGCCAGGGGGCAGGGTGAAACTGAAGCTTTCTTT. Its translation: CASSLRARGQGETEAFF.